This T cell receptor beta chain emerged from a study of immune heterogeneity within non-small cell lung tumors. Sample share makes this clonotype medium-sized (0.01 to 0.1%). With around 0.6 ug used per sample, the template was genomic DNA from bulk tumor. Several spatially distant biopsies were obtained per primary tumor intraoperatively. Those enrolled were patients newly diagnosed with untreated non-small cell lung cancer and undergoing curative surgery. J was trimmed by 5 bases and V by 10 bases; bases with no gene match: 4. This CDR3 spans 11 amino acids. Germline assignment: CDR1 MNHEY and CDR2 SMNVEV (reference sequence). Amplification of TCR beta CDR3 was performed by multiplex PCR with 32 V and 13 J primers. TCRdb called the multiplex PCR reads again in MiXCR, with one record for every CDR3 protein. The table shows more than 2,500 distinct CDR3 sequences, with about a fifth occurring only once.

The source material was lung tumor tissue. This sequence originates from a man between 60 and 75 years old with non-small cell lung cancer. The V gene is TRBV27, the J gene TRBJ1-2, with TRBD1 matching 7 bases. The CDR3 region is CATGTAYGYTF. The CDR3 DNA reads TGTGCCACTGGGACAGCTTATGGCTACACCTTC.